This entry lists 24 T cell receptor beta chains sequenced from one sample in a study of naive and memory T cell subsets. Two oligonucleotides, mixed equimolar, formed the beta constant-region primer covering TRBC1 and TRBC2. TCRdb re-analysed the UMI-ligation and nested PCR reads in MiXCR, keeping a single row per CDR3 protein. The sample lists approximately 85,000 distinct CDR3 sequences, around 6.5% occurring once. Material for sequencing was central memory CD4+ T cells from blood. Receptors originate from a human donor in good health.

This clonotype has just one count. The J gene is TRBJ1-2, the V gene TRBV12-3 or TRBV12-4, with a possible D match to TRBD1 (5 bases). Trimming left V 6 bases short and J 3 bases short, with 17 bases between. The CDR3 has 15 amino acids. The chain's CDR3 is CASRATGQGYYGYTF. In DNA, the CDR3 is TGTGCCAGCAGGGCTACGGGGCAAGGGTACTATGGCTACACCTTC.

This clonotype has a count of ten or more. CDR3 sequence: CASSSRGQGESPLHF. The CDR3 DNA reads TGTGCCAGCAGCTCACGAGGACAGGGAGAATCACCCCTCCACTTT. The chain combines TRBV7-2 with TRBJ1-6, with 8 bases identical to TRBD1. The CDR3 runs to 15 residues. Germline-derived CDR1 and CDR2 are SGHTA and FQGNSA. V was clipped by 4 bases and J by 10 bases; unmatched bases: 9.

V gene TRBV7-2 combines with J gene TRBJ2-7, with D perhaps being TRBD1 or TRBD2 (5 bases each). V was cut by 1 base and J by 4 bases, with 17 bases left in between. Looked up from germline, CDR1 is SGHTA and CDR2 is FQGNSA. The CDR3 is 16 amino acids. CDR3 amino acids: CASSLVTGPVMYEQYF. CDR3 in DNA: TGTGCCAGCAGCTTAGTAACGGGGCCCGTTATGTACGAGCAGTACTTC.

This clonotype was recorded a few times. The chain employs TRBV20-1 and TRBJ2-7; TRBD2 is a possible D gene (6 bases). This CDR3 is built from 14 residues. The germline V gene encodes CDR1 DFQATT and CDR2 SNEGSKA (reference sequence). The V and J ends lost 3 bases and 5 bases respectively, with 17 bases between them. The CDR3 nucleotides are TGCAGTGCTAGTAAGGCGGGATCAGTTAACGAGCAGTACTTC. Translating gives CSASKAGSVNEQYF.

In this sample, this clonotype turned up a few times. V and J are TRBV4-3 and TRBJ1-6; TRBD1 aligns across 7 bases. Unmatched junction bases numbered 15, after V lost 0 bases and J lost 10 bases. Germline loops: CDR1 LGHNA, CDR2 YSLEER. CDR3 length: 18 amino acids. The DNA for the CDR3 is TGCGCCAGCAGCCAAGACCCCCCCGCGACAGGGTGGGAATCACCCCTCCACTTT. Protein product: CASSQDPPATGWESPLHF.

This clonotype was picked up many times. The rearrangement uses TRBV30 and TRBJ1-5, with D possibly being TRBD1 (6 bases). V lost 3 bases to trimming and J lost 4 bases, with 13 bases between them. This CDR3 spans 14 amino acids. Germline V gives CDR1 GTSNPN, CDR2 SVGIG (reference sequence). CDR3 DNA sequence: TGTGCCTGGAGCGGGGGGCTTGGTAATCAGCCCCAGCATTTT. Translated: CAWSGGLGNQPQHF.

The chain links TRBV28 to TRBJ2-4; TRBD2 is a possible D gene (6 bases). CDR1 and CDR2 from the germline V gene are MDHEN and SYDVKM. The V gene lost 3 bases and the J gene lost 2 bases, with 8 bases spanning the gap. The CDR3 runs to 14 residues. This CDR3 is CASSFGRTKNIQYF. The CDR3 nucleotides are TGTGCCAGCAGTTTTGGGAGGACCAAAAACATTCAGTACTTC.

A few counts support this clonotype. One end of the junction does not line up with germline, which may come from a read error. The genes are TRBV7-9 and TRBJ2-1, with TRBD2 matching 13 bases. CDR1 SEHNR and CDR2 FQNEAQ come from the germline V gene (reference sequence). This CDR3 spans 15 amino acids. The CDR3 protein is CASSFGLAGVLQLSF. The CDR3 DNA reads TGTGCCAGCAGCTTTGGACTAGCGGGAGTCCTTCAGTTAAGCTTC. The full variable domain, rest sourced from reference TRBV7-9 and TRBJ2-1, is DTGVSQNPRHKITKRGQNVTFRCDPISEHNRLYWYRQTLGQGPEFLTYFQNEAQLEKSRLLSDRFSAERPKGSFSTLEIQRTEQGDSAMYLCASSFGLAGVLQLSFGPGTRLTVL.

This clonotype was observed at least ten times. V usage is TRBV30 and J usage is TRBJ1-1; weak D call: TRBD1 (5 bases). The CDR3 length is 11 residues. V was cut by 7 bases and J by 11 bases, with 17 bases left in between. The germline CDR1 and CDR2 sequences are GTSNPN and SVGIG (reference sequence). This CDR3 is CAYGTGAGAFF. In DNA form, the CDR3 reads TGTGCCTACGGAACCGGGGCAGGTGCTTTCTTT.

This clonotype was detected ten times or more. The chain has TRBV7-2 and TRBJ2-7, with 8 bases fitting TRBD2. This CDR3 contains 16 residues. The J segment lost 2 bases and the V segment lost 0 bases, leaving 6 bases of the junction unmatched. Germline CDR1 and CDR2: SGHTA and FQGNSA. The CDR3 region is CASSLAASGFPYEQYF. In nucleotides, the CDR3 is TGTGCCAGCAGCTTAGCGGCTAGCGGGTTCCCCTACGAGCAGTACTTC.

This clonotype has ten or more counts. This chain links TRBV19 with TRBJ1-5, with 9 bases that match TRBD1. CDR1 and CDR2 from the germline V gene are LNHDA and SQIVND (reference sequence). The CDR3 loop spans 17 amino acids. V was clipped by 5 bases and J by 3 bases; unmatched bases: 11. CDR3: CASSPSTGGEVNQPQHF. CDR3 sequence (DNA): TGTGCCAGTAGTCCATCGACAGGGGGAGAAGTCAATCAGCCCCAGCATTTT.

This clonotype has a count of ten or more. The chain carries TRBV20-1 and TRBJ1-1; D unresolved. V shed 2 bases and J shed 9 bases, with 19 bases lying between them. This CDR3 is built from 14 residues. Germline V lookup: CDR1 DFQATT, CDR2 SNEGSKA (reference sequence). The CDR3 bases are TGCAGTGCTAGACCTGAAGGAACTCCGGGGAAAGCTTTCTTT. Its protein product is CSARPEGTPGKAFF.

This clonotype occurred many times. The CDR3 nucleotides are TGTGCCAGCTCACTTTCCGTGGGGGGGAACACTGAAGCTTTCTTT. Amino acid sequence: CASSLSVGGNTEAFF. The chain joins TRBV18 to TRBJ1-1; TRBD1 might be the D (5 bases). CDR3 length: 15 residues. From germline, CDR1 is KGHSH and CDR2 LQKENI. V was pared by 4 bases and J by 1 base, with 13 bases between. Based on the CDR3 plus reference TRBV18 and TRBJ1-1, the full variable domain is NAGVMQNPRHLVRRRGQEARLRCSPMKGHSHVYWYRQLPEEGLKFMVYLQKENIIDESGMPKERFSAEFPKEGPSILRIQQVVRGDSAAYFCASSLSVGGNTEAFFGQGTRLTVV.

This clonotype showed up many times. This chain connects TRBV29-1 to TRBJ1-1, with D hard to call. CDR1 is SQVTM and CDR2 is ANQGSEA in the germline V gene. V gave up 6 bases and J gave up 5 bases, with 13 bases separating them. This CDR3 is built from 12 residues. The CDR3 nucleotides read TGCAGCGTCATCCGCGTTGGGACTGAAGCTTTCTTT. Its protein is CSVIRVGTEAFF.

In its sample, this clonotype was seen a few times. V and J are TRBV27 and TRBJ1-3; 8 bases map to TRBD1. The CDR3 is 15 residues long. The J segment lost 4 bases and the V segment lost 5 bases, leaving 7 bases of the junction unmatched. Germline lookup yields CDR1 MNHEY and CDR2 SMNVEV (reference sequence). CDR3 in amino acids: CASSITRDRGNTIYF. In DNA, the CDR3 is TGTGCCAGCAGTATTACCCGGGACAGGGGAAACACCATATATTTT.

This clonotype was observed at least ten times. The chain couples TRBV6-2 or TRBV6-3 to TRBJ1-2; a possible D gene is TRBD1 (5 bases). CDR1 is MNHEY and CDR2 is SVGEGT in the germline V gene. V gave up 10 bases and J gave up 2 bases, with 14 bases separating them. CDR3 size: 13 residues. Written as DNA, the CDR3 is TGTGCCACCCGCAGAGGGGAGAACTATGGCTACACCTTC. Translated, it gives CATRRGENYGYTF.

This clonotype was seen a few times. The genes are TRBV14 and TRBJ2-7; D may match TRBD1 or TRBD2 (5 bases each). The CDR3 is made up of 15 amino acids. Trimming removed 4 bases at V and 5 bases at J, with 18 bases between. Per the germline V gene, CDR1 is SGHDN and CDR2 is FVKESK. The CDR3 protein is CASSPRRSGTHEQYF. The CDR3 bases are TGTGCCAGCAGCCCTCGACGATCAGGGACCCACGAGCAGTACTTC. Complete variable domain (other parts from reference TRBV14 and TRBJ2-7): EAGVTQFPSHSVIEKGQTVTLRCDPISGHDNLYWYRRVMGKEIKFLLHFVKESKQDESGMPNNRFLAERTGGTYSTLKVQPAELEDSGVYFCASSPRRSGTHEQYFGPGTRLTVT.

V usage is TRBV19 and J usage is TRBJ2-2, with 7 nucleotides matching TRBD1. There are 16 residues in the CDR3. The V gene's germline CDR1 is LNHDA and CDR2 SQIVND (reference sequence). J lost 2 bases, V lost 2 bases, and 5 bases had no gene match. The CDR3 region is CASSIIGQVNTGELFF. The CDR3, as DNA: TGTGCCAGTAGTATAATTGGACAGGTTAACACCGGGGAGCTGTTTTTT.

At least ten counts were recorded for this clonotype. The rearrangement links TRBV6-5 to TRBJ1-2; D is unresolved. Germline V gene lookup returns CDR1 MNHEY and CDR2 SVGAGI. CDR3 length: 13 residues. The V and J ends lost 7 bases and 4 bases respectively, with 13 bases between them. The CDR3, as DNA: TGTGCCAGCACCCCGGGGTGGCCCTATGGCTACACCTTC. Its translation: CASTPGWPYGYTF.

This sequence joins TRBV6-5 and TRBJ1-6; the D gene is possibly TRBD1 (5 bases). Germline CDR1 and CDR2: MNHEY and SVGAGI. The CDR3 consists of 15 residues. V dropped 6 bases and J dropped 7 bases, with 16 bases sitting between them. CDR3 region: CASRAPGRMNSPLHF. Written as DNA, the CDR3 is TGTGCCAGCAGGGCCCCGGGACGGATGAATTCACCCCTCCACTTT.

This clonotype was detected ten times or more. CDR3 in amino acids: CASSVGTSGGQGRQFF. In nucleotides, the CDR3 is TGTGCCAGCAGCGTAGGGACTAGCGGGGGCCAGGGGAGGCAGTTCTTC. V and J are TRBV9 and TRBJ2-1; 13 nucleotides match TRBD2. With 0 bases clipped from V and 12 bases from J, the junction kept 9 bases outside the gene matches. Germline V gene sequence: CDR1 SGDLS, CDR2 YYNGEE. The CDR3 is 16 amino acids.

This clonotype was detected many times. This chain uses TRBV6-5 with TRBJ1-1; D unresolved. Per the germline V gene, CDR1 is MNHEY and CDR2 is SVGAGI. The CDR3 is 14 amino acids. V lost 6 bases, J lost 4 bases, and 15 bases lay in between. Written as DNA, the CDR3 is TGTGCCAGCAGAAACGGACCGAACCCCACTGAAGCTTTCTTT. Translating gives CASRNGPNPTEAFF.

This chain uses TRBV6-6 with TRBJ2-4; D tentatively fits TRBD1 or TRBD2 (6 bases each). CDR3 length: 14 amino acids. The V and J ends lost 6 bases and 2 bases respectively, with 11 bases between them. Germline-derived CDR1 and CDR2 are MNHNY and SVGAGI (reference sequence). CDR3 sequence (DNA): TGTGCCAGCAGCAAAGGGGGGTCCAAAAACATTCAGTACTTC. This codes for CASSKGGSKNIQYF.

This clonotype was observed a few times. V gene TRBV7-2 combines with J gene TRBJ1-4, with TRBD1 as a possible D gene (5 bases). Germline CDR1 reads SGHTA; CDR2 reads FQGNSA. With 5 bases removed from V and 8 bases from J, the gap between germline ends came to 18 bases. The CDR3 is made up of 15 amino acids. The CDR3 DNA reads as TGTGCCAGCAGCCCATCCGGACAAACCCGGGAAAAACTGTTTTTT. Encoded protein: CASSPSGQTREKLFF.